One T cell receptor beta chain is described in this entry. What it binds is not known. The source of the sample is a study of cytomegalovirus exposure and HLA in healthy donors. Whole-study findings and limits: A later analysis found that most CMV-associated TCR beta chains appeared HLA-restricted. It was reported that TCR beta sequences correctly inferred the HLA-A and HLA-B alleles for most subjects. Earlier results showed most TCR beta V segments being productive about 87% or about 30% of the time.

Germline V gene sequence: CDR1 LNHDA, CDR2 SQIVND (reference sequence). The CDR3 is made up of 16 amino acids. Trimming took 1 base from V and 2 from J; bases not matched to a gene: 7. PCR employed 60 Vbeta and 13 Jbeta primers. Some clones are missing from TCRdb's copy, which holds only in-frame ones; the method was immunoSEQ multiplex PCR. The table shows under 75,000 clones, with approximately 70% occurring only once. The TCR originated in a middle-aged man in good health and CMV-seropositive. Sequencing used PBMCs. The J gene is TRBJ1-2, the V gene TRBV19; 7 bases are a match to TRBD1. CDR3 sequence reads: CASSIAWDSSNYGYTF. The CDR3 DNA is TGTGCCAGTAGTATAGCCTGGGACAGCTCCAACTATGGCTACACCTTC.